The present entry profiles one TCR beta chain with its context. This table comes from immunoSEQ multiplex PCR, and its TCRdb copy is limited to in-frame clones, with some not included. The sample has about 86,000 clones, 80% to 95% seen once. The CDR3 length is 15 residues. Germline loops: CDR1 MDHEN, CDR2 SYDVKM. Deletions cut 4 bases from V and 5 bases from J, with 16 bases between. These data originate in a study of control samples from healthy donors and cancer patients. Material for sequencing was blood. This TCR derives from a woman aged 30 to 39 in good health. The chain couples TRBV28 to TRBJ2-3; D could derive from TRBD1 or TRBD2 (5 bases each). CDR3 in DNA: TGTGCCAGCAGTTCCCCTTGGGACGCCTTAGATACGCAGTATTTT. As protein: CASSSPWDALDTQYF.